This T cell receptor (beta chain) was identified in a study of control samples from healthy donors and cancer patients. Profiled with immunoSEQ multiplex PCR; TCRdb holds only in-frame clones, not every one. Here the sample spans some 120,000 clones, around nine tenths being singletons. This TCR came from a man aged 40-50 years in good health. The sample was blood.

CDR3 in amino acids: CASSEPLFWGRETQYF. The DNA of the CDR3 is TGTGCCAGCAGTGAACCGCTCTTCTGGGGGAGGGAGACCCAGTACTTC. The V and J genes are TRBV25-1 and TRBJ2-5; possible D gene TRBD2, 6 bases. Per germline, CDR1 MGHDK and CDR2 SYGVNS. The CDR3 is 16 residues long. V was cut by 2 bases and J by 5 bases, with 18 bases left in between.